A single TCR beta chain is shown here with its context. Its antigen is undetermined. The sample is drawn from a study of T cell responses to AZD1222 COVID-19 vaccine. Study-level background: Analysis merged second doses at about 4 or about 12 weeks. General study points: Vaccine-associated CD4 TCRs ranged over spike, dominating at 160-218 and 743-854. Repertoire samples came only from after the peak T cell response.

The assay was immunoSEQ multiplex PCR, and TCRdb's table has in-frame clones only and misses some. The sample consists of 25,000 to 30,000 clones, just under 80% of them appearing once. Germline V gives CDR1 KGHSH, CDR2 LQKENI. V was pared by 0 bases and J by 6 bases, with 11 bases between. The CDR3 has 14 amino acids. Sequenced material: peripheral blood, taken on day 0 of AZD1222 vaccination. The chain is built from TRBV18 and TRBJ1-2; D remains unclear. This sequence was found in an adult in good health. The CDR3 loop reads CASSPPSGEDGYTF. The DNA of the CDR3 is TGTGCCAGCTCACCACCTTCGGGCGAGGATGGCTACACCTTC.